Listed below are T cell receptor beta chains from one sample, sequenced in a study of cytomegalovirus exposure and HLA in healthy donors. Profiled with immunoSEQ multiplex PCR; TCRdb holds only in-frame clones, not every one. Its clone listing holds some 67,000 clones. The material sequenced was PBMCs. Receptors were obtained from a woman in her twenties or thirties in good health and CMV-seronegative. The CDR3 runs from the conserved cysteine through the conserved F or W. D genes are given only for firm matches.

j_call: TRBJ1-1
d_call: NA
v_call: TRBV5-1
cdr3_nt: TGCGCCAGCAGCTATGGGGGCCCTAATGCCCAGACTTTCTTT
cdr3_aa: CASSYGGPNAQTFF

j_call: TRBJ2-2
d_call: TRBD1
v_call: TRBV6-6
cdr3_nt: TGTGCCAGCAGTTATGGGACAGGCACCGGGGAGCTGTTTTTT
cdr3_aa: CASSYGTGTGELFF

j_call: TRBJ1-4
d_call: NA
v_call: TRBV5-4
cdr3_nt: TGTGCCAGCAGCCTGGACCCGGGGGAAAAACTGTTTTTT
cdr3_aa: CASSLDPGEKLFF

j_call: TRBJ1-1
d_call: NA
v_call: TRBV4-2
cdr3_nt: TGTGCCAGCAGCCAAGATCACTGGGGAGGGGCTGAAGCTTTCTTT
cdr3_aa: CASSQDHWGGAEAFF

j_call: TRBJ1-5
d_call: TRBD1
v_call: TRBV2
cdr3_nt: TGTGCCAGCAGTGGAGTACAGGGGGCCTTTGGCAATCAGCCCCAGCATTTT
cdr3_aa: CASSGVQGAFGNQPQHF

j_call: TRBJ2-7
d_call: NA
v_call: TRBV29-1
cdr3_nt: TGCAGCGGTAAGGGGCCCAAGGTTGAGTACTTC
cdr3_aa: CSGKGPKVEYF

j_call: TRBJ2-1
d_call: NA
v_call: TRBV10-3
cdr3_nt: TGTGCCATCAGTGAGCTTAGGAGACTAAGAGGGGGGGCCGGTGAGCAGTTCTTC
cdr3_aa: CAISELRRLRGGAGEQFF

j_call: TRBJ2-5
d_call: TRBD1
v_call: TRBV7-9
cdr3_nt: TGTGCCAGCAGCTCCGTGCCGGGACAGTACCAAGAGACCCAGTACTTC
cdr3_aa: CASSSVPGQYQETQYF

j_call: TRBJ1-1
d_call: NA
v_call: TRBV18
cdr3_nt: TGTGCCAGCTCACTAGGCGGGGCGGTGAACACTGAAGCTTTCTTT
cdr3_aa: CASSLGGAVNTEAFF

j_call: TRBJ2-5
d_call: TRBD1
v_call: TRBV30
cdr3_nt: TGTGCCTGGAACCTCCAACAGGGGGAGACCCAGTACTTC
cdr3_aa: CAWNLQQGETQYF

j_call: TRBJ1-5
d_call: TRBD1
v_call: TRBV10-3
cdr3_nt: TGTGCCATCAGGGACAGGAATCAGCCCCAGCATTTT
cdr3_aa: CAIRDRNQPQHF

j_call: TRBJ1-1
d_call: NA
v_call: TRBV6-6
cdr3_nt: TGTGCCAGCAGTTACCCGGCGGGGATTGAAGCTTTCTTT
cdr3_aa: CASSYPAGIEAFF

j_call: TRBJ2-7
d_call: NA
v_call: TRBV18
cdr3_nt: TGTGCCAGCTCTCAGGCCGCCTACGAGCAGTACTTC
cdr3_aa: CASSQAAYEQYF

j_call: TRBJ1-1
d_call: NA
v_call: TRBV7-9
cdr3_nt: TGTGCCAGCAGCTTAATAGGAGGGGCGACTGAAGCTTTCTTT
cdr3_aa: CASSLIGGATEAFF

j_call: TRBJ2-2
d_call: TRBD2
v_call: TRBV18
cdr3_nt: TGTGCCAGCCACGGGGGGACCCCCGGGGAGCTGTTTTTT
cdr3_aa: CASHGGTPGELFF

j_call: TRBJ2-7
d_call: TRBD1
v_call: TRBV5-8
cdr3_nt: TGTGCCAGCAGCTTCACCGGGACAGGGTACCACGAGCAGTACTTC
cdr3_aa: CASSFTGTGYHEQYF

j_call: TRBJ2-7
d_call: TRBD2
v_call: TRBV6-1
cdr3_nt: TGTGCCAGCAGTGAAAGGGGACTAGCGGGGATTCCCTACGAGCAGTACTTC
cdr3_aa: CASSERGLAGIPYEQYF

j_call: TRBJ2-5
d_call: TRBD1
v_call: TRBV5-4
cdr3_nt: TGTGCCAGCAGCTTTCGACAGGGAGTCTTGGTAGAGACCCAGTACTTC
cdr3_aa: CASSFRQGVLVETQYF

j_call: TRBJ2-7
d_call: NA
v_call: TRBV2
cdr3_nt: TGTGCCAGCAGTGCGGCAGCGGATATTCTCTACGAGCAGTACTTC
cdr3_aa: CASSAAADILYEQYF

j_call: TRBJ2-3
d_call: TRBD1
v_call: TRBV4-2
cdr3_nt: TGTGCCAGCAGCCAAGCTAGCTTCAGGGGGCTCAGCACAGATACGCAGTATTTT
cdr3_aa: CASSQASFRGLSTDTQYF

j_call: TRBJ1-2
d_call: NA
v_call: TRBV6-5
cdr3_nt: TGTGCCAGCAGTTACTCCCAGGGGTACCCTTACTATGGCTACACCTTC
cdr3_aa: CASSYSQGYPYYGYTF

j_call: TRBJ2-1
d_call: NA
v_call: TRBV30
cdr3_nt: TGTGCCTGGAGACGGAGCGGAACAAGCTCCTACAATGAGCAGTTCTTC
cdr3_aa: CAWRRSGTSSYNEQFF

j_call: TRBJ2-3
d_call: TRBD2
v_call: TRBV4-2
cdr3_nt: TGTGCCAGCAGCCTAGACGGGGGGGCCGTAACAGCAGATACGCAGTATTTT
cdr3_aa: CASSLDGGAVTADTQYF

j_call: TRBJ2-7
d_call: TRBD2
v_call: TRBV7-3
cdr3_nt: TGTGCCAGCAGCTTTGGTAGCGGGGGGGCCTACGAGCAGTACTTC
cdr3_aa: CASSFGSGGAYEQYF

j_call: TRBJ1-2
d_call: TRBD1
v_call: TRBV2
cdr3_nt: TGTGCCAGCAGTTCCGGACAGGGCCTCTATGGCTACACCTTC
cdr3_aa: CASSSGQGLYGYTF

j_call: TRBJ2-3
d_call: TRBD2
v_call: TRBV9
cdr3_nt: TGTGCCAGCAGCGTAGACGGGACCCTAGCGGGAGGAGAGGGCACAGATACGCAGTATTTT
cdr3_aa: CASSVDGTLAGGEGTDTQYF

j_call: TRBJ1-5
d_call: TRBD1
v_call: TRBV30
cdr3_nt: TGTGCCTGGAGTTTGGCAGGGGGCTGGAGCAATCAGCCCCAGCATTTT
cdr3_aa: CAWSLAGGWSNQPQHF

j_call: TRBJ1-5
d_call: NA
v_call: TRBV4-1
cdr3_nt: TGCGCCAGCAGCGCGTTGGTACCTGCGGGGGGGTGGCCCCAGCATTTT
cdr3_aa: CASSALVPAGGWPQHF

j_call: TRBJ2-5
d_call: NA
v_call: TRBV19
cdr3_nt: TGTGCCAGTAGTATTGCCTCGGGAGAGACCCAGTACTTC
cdr3_aa: CASSIASGETQYF

j_call: TRBJ1-4
d_call: NA
v_call: TRBV30
cdr3_nt: TGTGCCTGGAGTGTACGGGCAACTAATGAAAAACTGTTTTTT
cdr3_aa: CAWSVRATNEKLFF

j_call: TRBJ1-5
d_call: TRBD1
v_call: TRBV30
cdr3_nt: TGTGCCTGGAGTGACGGGACAGGGGGCCCGCGGCCCCAGCATTTT
cdr3_aa: CAWSDGTGGPRPQHF

j_call: TRBJ2-5
d_call: TRBD1
v_call: TRBV5-1
cdr3_nt: TGCGCCACCGGGACAGGGGGCTTTGGAGAGACCCAGTACTTC
cdr3_aa: CATGTGGFGETQYF

j_call: TRBJ2-3
d_call: TRBD2
v_call: TRBV30
cdr3_nt: TGTGCCTGGAGTGAGGGAGCGGGAAGGGCAGATACGCAGTATTTT
cdr3_aa: CAWSEGAGRADTQYF

j_call: TRBJ2-2
d_call: NA
v_call: TRBV5-1
cdr3_nt: TGCGCCAGCAGCGTCGGGAGAACCGGGGAGCTGTTTTTT
cdr3_aa: CASSVGRTGELFF

j_call: TRBJ2-1
d_call: TRBD2
v_call: TRBV2
cdr3_nt: TGTGCCAGCAGCGCGACTAGCGGGGGAAGGAATGAGCAGTTCTTC
cdr3_aa: CASSATSGGRNEQFF

j_call: TRBJ1-2
d_call: NA
v_call: TRBV7-2
cdr3_nt: TGTGCCAGCAGCCAAGCATCGGCCGGAGGTGGCTACACCTTC
cdr3_aa: CASSQASAGGGYTF

j_call: TRBJ2-1
d_call: NA
v_call: TRBV19
cdr3_nt: TGTGCCAGTAGTATAGGGCTAACTAGGCCTGAGCAGTTCTTC
cdr3_aa: CASSIGLTRPEQFF

j_call: TRBJ2-7
d_call: NA
v_call: TRBV6-5
cdr3_nt: TGTGCCAGCAGTCTAGAAAGGTGGCGAGACGAGCAGTACTTC
cdr3_aa: CASSLERWRDEQYF